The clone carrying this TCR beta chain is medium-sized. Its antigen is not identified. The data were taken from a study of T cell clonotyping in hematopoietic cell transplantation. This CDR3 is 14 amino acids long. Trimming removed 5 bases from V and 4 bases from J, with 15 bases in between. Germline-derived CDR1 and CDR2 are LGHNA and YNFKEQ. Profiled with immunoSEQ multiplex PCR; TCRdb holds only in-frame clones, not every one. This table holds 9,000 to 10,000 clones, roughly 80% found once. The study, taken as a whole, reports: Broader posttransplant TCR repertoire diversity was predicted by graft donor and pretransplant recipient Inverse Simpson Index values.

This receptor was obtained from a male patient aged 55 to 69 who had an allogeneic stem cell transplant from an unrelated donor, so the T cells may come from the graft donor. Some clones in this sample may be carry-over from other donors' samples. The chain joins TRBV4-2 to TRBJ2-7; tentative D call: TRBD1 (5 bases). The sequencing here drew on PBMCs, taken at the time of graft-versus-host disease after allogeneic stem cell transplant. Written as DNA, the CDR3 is TGTGCCAGCAGCTCGGAATTCAGGGCTTACGAGCAGTACTTC. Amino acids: CASSSEFRAYEQYF.